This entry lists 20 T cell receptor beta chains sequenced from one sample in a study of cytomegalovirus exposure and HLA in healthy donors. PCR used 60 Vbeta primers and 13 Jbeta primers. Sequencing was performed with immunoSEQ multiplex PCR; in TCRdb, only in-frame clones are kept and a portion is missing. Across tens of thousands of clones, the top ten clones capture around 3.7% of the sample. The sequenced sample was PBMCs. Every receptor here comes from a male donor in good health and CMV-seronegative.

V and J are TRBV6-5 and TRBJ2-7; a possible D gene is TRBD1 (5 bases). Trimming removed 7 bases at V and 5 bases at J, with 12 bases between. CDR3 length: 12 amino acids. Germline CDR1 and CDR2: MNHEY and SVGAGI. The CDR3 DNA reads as TGTGCCAGCATTGGGGTGGGGCACGAGCAGTACTTC. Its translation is CASIGVGHEQYF.

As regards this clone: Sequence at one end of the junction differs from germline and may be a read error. The CDR3 sequence is CASRETGFNRPQHF. CDR3 DNA: TGTGCCAGCAGAGAGACAGGGTTCAATCGGCCCCAGCATTTT. This rearrangement joins TRBV6-1 to TRBJ1-5; 7 nucleotides agree with TRBD1. Germline V lookup: CDR1 MNHNS, CDR2 SASEGT. CDR3 size: 14 residues.

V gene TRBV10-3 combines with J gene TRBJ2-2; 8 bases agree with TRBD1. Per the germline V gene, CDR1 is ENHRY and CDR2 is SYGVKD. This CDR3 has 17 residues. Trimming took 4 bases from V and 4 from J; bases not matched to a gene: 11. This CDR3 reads CAISVMFSTGGTGELFF. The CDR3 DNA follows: TGTGCCATCAGTGTAATGTTTAGTACAGGGGGCACCGGGGAGCTGTTTTTT.

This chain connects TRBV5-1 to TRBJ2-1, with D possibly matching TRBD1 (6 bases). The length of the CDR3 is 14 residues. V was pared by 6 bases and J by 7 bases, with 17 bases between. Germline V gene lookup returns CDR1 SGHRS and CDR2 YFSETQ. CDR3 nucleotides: TGCGCCAGCAAGCCGGAAAGGGGGACGAATGAGCAGTTCTTC. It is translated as CASKPERGTNEQFF.

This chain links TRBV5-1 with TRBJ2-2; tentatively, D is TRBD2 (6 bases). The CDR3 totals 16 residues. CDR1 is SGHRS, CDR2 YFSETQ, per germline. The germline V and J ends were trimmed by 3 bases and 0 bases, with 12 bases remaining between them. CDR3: CASSSGRQTNTGELFF. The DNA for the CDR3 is TGCGCCAGCAGCTCTGGGAGGCAGACGAACACCGGGGAGCTGTTTTTT.

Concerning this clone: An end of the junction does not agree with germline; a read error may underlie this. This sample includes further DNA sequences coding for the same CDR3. The CDR3 sequence is CASSPTFFTFPLHF. CDR3 nucleotide sequence: TGTGCCAGCAGCCCGACTTTTTTTACGTTCCCCCTACACTTT. This chain links TRBV6-5 with TRBJ1-6, with D unresolved. The CDR3 has 14 amino acids. In germline, CDR1 is MNHEY, CDR2 SVGAGI.

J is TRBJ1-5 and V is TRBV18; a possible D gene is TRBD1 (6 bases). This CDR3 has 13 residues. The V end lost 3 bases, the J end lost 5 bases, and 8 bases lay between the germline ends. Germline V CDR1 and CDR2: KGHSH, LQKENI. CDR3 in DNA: TGTGCCAGCTCACCCGGACAGTATCAGCCCCAGCATTTT. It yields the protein CASSPGQYQPQHF. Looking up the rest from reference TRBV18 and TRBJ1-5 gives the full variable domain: NAGVMQNPRHLVRRRGQEARLRCSPMKGHSHVYWYRQLPEEGLKFMVYLQKENIIDESGMPKERFSAEFPKEGPSILRIQQVVRGDSAAYFCASSPGQYQPQHFGDGTRLSIL.

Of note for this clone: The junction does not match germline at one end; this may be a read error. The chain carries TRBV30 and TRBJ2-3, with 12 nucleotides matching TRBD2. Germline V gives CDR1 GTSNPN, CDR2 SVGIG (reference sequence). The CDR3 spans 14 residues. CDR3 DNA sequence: TGTGCCTGGGGACTAGCGGGAAGATCAGATAAGCAGTATTTT. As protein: CAWGLAGRSDKQYF.

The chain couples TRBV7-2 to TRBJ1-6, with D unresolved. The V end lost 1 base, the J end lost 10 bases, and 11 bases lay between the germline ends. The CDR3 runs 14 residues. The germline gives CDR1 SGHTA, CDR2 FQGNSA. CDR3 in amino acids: CASSLVRAGSPLHF. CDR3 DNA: TGTGCCAGCAGCTTAGTAAGGGCGGGCTCACCCCTCCACTTT.

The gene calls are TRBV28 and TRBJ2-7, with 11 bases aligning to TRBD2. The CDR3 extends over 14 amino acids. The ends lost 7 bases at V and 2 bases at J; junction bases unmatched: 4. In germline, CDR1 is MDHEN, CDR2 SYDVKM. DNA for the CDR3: TGTGCCAGCACCCCACTAGCGGGAGCCTACGAGCAGTACTTC. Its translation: CASTPLAGAYEQYF.

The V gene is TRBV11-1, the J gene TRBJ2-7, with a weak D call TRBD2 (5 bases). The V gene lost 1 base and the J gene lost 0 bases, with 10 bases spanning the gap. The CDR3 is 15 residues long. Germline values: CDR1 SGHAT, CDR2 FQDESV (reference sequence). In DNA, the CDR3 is TGTGCCAGCAGCTTAGGTCCGGGGAGCTCCTACGAGCAGTACTTC. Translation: CASSLGPGSSYEQYF.

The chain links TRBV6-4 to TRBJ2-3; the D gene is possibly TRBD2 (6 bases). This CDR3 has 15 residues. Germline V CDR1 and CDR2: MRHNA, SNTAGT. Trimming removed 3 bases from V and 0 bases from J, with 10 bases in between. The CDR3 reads CASSESSGSTDTQYF. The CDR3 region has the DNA TGTGCCAGCAGTGAGTCCAGCGGGAGCACAGATACGCAGTATTTT.

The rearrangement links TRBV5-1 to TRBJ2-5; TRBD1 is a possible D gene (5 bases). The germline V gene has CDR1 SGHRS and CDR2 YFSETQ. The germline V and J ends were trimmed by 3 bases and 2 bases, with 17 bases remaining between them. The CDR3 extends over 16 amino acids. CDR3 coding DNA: TGCGCCAGCAGCTCCAATCCCGTAGGGGTTCAAGAGACCCAGTACTTC. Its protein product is CASSSNPVGVQETQYF. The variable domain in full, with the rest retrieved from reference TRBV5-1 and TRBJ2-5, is KAGVTQTPRYLIKTRGQQVTLSCSPISGHRSVSWYQQTPGQGLQFLFEYFSETQRNKGNFPGRFSGRQFSNSRSEMNVSTLELGDSALYLCASSSNPVGVQETQYFGPGTRLLVL.

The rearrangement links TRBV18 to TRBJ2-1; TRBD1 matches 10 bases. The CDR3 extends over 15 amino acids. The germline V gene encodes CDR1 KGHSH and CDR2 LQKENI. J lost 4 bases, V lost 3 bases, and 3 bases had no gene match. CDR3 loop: CASSPGTGAYNEQFF. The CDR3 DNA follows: TGTGCCAGCTCACCTGGGACAGGGGCTTACAATGAGCAGTTCTTC.

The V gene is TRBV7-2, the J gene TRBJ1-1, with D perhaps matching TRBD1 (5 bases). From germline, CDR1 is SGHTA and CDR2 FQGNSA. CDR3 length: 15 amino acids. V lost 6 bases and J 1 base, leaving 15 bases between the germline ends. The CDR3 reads CASSLGSGWNTEAFF. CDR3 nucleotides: TGTGCCAGCAGTTTGGGATCAGGGTGGAACACTGAAGCTTTCTTT.

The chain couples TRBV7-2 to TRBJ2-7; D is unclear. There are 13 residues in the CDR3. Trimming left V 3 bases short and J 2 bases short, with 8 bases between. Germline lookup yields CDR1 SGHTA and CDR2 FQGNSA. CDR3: CASSFGFAYEQYF. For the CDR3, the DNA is TGTGCCAGCAGCTTTGGCTTCGCCTACGAGCAGTACTTC.

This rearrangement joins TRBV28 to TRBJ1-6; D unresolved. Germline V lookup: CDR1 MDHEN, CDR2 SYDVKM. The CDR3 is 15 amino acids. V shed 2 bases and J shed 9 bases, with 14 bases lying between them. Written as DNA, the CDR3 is TGTGCCAGCAGTTTACACAAAAGGGAGATTTCACCCCTCCACTTT. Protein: CASSLHKREISPLHF.

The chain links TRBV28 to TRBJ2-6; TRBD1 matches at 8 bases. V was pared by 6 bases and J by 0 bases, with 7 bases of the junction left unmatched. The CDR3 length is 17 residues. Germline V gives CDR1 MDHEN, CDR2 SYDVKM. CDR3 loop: CASSFDRGSSGANVLTF. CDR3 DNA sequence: TGTGCCAGCAGCTTTGACAGGGGATCCTCTGGGGCCAACGTCCTGACTTTC.

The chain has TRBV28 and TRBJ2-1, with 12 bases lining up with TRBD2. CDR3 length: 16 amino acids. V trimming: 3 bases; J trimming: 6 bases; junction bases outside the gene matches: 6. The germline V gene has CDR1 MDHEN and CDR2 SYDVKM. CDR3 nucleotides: TGTGCCAGCAGTTTGGTGACTAGCGGGAGCGCCAATGAGCAGTTCTTC. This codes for CASSLVTSGSANEQFF. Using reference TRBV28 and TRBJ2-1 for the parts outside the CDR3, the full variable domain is DVKVTQSSRYLVKRTGEKVFLECVQDMDHENMFWYRQDPGLGLRLIYFSYDVKMKEKGDIPEGYSVSREKKERFSLILESASTNQTSMYLCASSLVTSGSANEQFFGPGTRLTVL.

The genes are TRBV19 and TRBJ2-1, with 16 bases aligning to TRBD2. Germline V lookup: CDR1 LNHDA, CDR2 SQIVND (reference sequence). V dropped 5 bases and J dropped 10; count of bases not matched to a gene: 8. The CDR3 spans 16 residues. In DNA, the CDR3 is TGTGCCAGTAGTCTGGGACTAGCGGGGGGGCTTGGGGAGCAGTTCTTC. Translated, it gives CASSLGLAGGLGEQFF.